Listed below are T cell receptor beta chains from one sample, sequenced in a study of cytomegalovirus exposure and HLA in healthy donors. Produced via immunoSEQ multiplex PCR; TCRdb's table is partial and in-frame only. Of about 150,000 clones listed, over 70% are singletons. Material: PBMCs. Source of these receptors: a male donor in good health and CMV-seronegative. The CDR3 runs from the conserved cysteine through the conserved F or W. The order of the fields is clone size, V gene, J gene, CDR3 length, D gene, CDR3 protein, CDR3 DNA. A D gene is named only where the DNA matches it firmly. Expanded clones are given a class, and other clones once, few, many or no size at all.

size: NA; V: TRBV28; J: TRBJ1-2; length: 13; D: NA; CDR3: CASSFGQGYGYTF; DNA: TGTGCCAGCAGTTTTGGGCAGGGCTATGGCTACACCTTC
size: NA; V: TRBV18; J: TRBJ2-1; length: 14; D: NA; CDR3: CASSSGISNLEQFF; DNA: TGTGCCAGCTCATCCGGGATCAGCAATCTTGAGCAGTTCTTC
size: NA; V: TRBV6-6; J: TRBJ2-7; length: 16; D: TRBD1; CDR3: CASSSRGQGDSYEQYF; DNA: TGTGCCAGCAGTTCCCGTGGACAGGGGGACTCCTACGAGCAGTACTTC
size: NA; V: TRBV4-3; J: TRBJ2-1; length: 13; D: TRBD2; CDR3: CASSLSLADEQFF; DNA: TGCGCCAGCAGCCTATCACTAGCGGATGAGCAGTTCTTC
size: NA; V: TRBV2; J: TRBJ1-5; length: 14; D: TRBD1; CDR3: CARGRGGGNQPQHF; DNA: TGTGCCAGGGGGAGAGGGGGCGGCAATCAGCCCCAGCATTTT
size: NA; V: TRBV19; J: TRBJ1-5; length: 14; D: NA; CDR3: CASTNGLFNQPQHF; DNA: TGTGCCAGTACCAACGGACTGTTCAATCAGCCCCAGCATTTT
size: once; V: TRBV11-2; J: TRBJ2-7; length: 19; D: TRBD2; CDR3: CASSLDRLAGGPSNHEQYF; DNA: TGTGCCAGCAGCTTAGATCGACTAGCGGGAGGGCCCTCTAACCACGAGCAGTACTTC
size: NA; V: TRBV7-8; J: TRBJ1-5; length: 14; D: TRBD1; CDR3: CASSLGTGNQPQHF; DNA: TGTGCCAGCAGCCTCGGGACAGGGAATCAGCCCCAGCATTTT
size: NA; V: TRBV18; J: TRBJ2-3; length: 14; D: NA; CDR3: CASSVQGRTDTQYF; DNA: TGTGCCAGCTCCGTACAGGGTCGGACAGATACGCAGTATTTT
size: NA; V: TRBV27; J: TRBJ1-4; length: 14; D: NA; CDR3: CASSPWRDDEKLFF; DNA: TGTGCCAGCAGTCCATGGAGGGATGATGAAAAACTGTTTTTT
size: NA; V: TRBV7-9; J: TRBJ1-5; length: 13; D: NA; CDR3: CASSRGDSGPQHF; DNA: TGTGCCAGCAGCCGTGGAGACTCGGGACCCCAGCATTTT
size: NA; V: TRBV27; J: TRBJ2-7; length: 14; D: TRBD1; CDR3: CASSRTGGSYEQYF; DNA: TGTGCCAGCAGTCGGACAGGGGGATCTTACGAGCAGTACTTC
size: once; V: TRBV6-5; J: TRBJ2-5; length: 15; D: TRBD1; CDR3: CASSNGQGRIGTQYF; DNA: TGTGCCAGCAGTAACGGACAGGGGAGGATAGGGACCCAGTACTTC
size: NA; V: TRBV28; J: TRBJ2-1; length: 16; D: TRBD1; CDR3: CASSEQGRRGTNEQFF; DNA: TGTGCCAGCAGTGAACAGGGGCGCCGAGGGACCAATGAGCAGTTCTTC
size: NA; V: TRBV7-3; J: TRBJ2-2; length: 16; D: TRBD1; CDR3: CASSLLDRGPTGELFF; DNA: TGTGCCAGCAGCCTACTAGACAGGGGTCCCACCGGGGAGCTGTTTTTT
size: NA; V: TRBV29-1; J: TRBJ2-2; length: 15; D: TRBD2; CDR3: CSVEGAGSNTGELFF; DNA: TGCAGCGTTGAAGGAGCGGGGTCGAACACCGGGGAGCTGTTTTTT
size: NA; V: TRBV7-2; J: TRBJ2-6; length: 16; D: NA; CDR3: CASSLASGAGANVLTF; DNA: TGTGCCAGCAGCTTAGCCTCAGGGGCTGGGGCCAACGTCCTGACTTTC
size: NA; V: TRBV25-1; J: TRBJ1-6; length: 14; D: NA; CDR3: CASSFRGSNSPLHF; DNA: TGTGCCAGCAGCTTCAGAGGGAGTAATTCACCCCTCCACTTT
size: NA; V: TRBV19; J: TRBJ2-1; length: 12; D: NA; CDR3: CASSGHYNEQFF; DNA: TGTGCCAGTAGTGGACACTACAATGAGCAGTTCTTC
size: NA; V: TRBV6-1; J: TRBJ2-4; length: 14; D: NA; CDR3: CASGAGSATNIQYF; DNA: TGTGCCAGCGGCGCCGGGTCCGCTACAAACATTCAGTACTTC
size: NA; V: TRBV9; J: TRBJ2-1; length: 12; D: NA; CDR3: CASSRWGHEQFF; DNA: TGTGCCAGCAGCCGTTGGGGCCATGAGCAGTTCTTC
size: NA; V: TRBV15; J: TRBJ1-2; length: 16; D: NA; CDR3: CATSRAMGPPKEGYTF; DNA: TGTGCCACCAGCAGAGCCATGGGGCCGCCGAAGGAGGGCTACACCTTC
size: NA; V: TRBV28; J: TRBJ2-4; length: 14; D: NA; CDR3: CASSLQAAKNIQYF; DNA: TGTGCCAGCAGTTTACAGGCCGCCAAAAACATTCAGTACTTC
size: NA; V: TRBV9; J: TRBJ2-3; length: 16; D: TRBD2; CDR3: CASSPRTSGDTDTQYF; DNA: TGTGCCAGCAGCCCTCGGACTAGCGGTGACACAGATACGCAGTATTTT
size: NA; V: TRBV30; J: TRBJ2-7; length: 14; D: NA; CDR3: CAWSPGGSYYEQYF; DNA: TGTGCCTGGAGCCCAGGGGGGAGTTACTACGAGCAGTACTTC
size: NA; V: TRBV7-8; J: TRBJ2-2; length: 16; D: NA; CDR3: CASSLEGGTVTGELFF; DNA: TGTGCCAGCAGCTTAGAGGGCGGGACCGTCACCGGGGAGCTGTTTTTT
size: NA; V: TRBV11-3; J: TRBJ2-7; length: 17; D: TRBD2; CDR3: CASSLGGTSGTTYEQYF; DNA: TGTGCCAGCAGCTTAGGGGGTACTAGCGGAACTACCTACGAGCAGTACTTC